What follows describes a single T cell receptor (beta chain). Its antigen is unknown. TCRdb keeps only in-frame clones here, not all; method: immunoSEQ multiplex PCR. The repertoire holds approximately 1.9 million clones, with around 93% as singletons. The data were obtained in a study of shared clonotypes between healthy human individuals. Study-level findings and limits: Non-shared clonotypes had lower generation probabilities than those shared by all four donors. The represented genetic and exposure-history diversity was limited by the small number of donors.

Only CD45RO-negative cells positively selected for CCR7 counted as naive CD8 cells, so terminally differentiated effector memory CD45RA+ cells were excluded. Donors comprised healthy HIV-negative adults lacking recent acute infections or vaccinations. CDR1 is MNHEY and CDR2 is SVGAGI in the germline V gene. The CDR3 consists of 13 residues. With V trimmed by 6 bases and J by 8 bases, 5 bases remained unmatched. The sample consisted of naive CD8+ T cells from PBMCs. This sequence originates from a young man in good health. Some clones in this sample may be carry-over from other donors' samples. The chain is built from TRBV6-5 and TRBJ2-1; the match to TRBD1 covers 9 bases. The CDR3 nucleotides are TGTGCCAGCAGCGGGACAGGGTTCGATGAGCAGTTCTTC. Its translation: CASSGTGFDEQFF.